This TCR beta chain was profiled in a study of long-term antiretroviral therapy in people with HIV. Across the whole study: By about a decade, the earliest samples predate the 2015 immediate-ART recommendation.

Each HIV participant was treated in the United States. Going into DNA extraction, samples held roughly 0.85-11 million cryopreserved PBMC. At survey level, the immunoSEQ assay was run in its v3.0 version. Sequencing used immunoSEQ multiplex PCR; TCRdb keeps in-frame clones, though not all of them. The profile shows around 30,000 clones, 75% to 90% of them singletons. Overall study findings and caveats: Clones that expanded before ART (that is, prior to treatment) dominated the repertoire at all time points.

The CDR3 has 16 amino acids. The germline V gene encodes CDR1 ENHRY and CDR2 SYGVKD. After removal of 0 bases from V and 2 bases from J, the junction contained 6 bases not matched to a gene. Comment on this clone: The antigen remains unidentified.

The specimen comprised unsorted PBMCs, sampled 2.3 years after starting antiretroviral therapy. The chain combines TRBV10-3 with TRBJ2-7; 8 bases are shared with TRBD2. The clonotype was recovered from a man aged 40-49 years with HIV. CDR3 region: CAISESGGGLPYEQYF. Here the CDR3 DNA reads TGTGCCATCAGTGAGTCAGGCGGGGGGCTACCCTACGAGCAGTACTTC.